The 21 T cell receptor beta chains presented below share a single source sample, sequenced in a study of T-cell memory formation after mild COVID-19 listed by TCRdb under 2021. The library came from 5' RACE. Sequencing used an Illumina NovaSeq 6000. TCRdb applied fastp at Q25 and MiXCR to the public reads, then kept only in-frame beta chains. Entries are consolidated by CDR3 protein sequence, retaining the most common genes and DNA. The sample table shows approximately 430,000 distinct CDR3 sequences, and 23% are seen once. Approximately 14% of the sample belongs to the ten largest clones. The sample taken for sequencing was PBMCs or a T cell subset sorted from them (not recorded which). These receptors were collected from an adult woman who had mild COVID-19 (a few samples of this study predate the infection). The sample titles of this study are shuffled in the database, so cell type and time point are left out; the donor was told from shared clones.

The chain employs TRBV5-5 and TRBJ2-1; the D gene could be TRBD1 or TRBD2 (5 bases each). The CDR3 totals 9 residues. V was pared by 7 bases and J by 11 bases, with 7 bases between. Germline CDR1 and CDR2: SGHKS and YYEKEE (reference sequence). The CDR3 here is CASGGQQFF. In DNA, the CDR3 is TGTGCCAGCGGGGGTCAGCAGTTCTTC.

The rearrangement uses TRBV27 and TRBJ2-3; D gene uncertain. Trimming shortened V by 0 bases and J by 2 bases, and 9 bases separated the two germline ends. From germline, CDR1 is MNHEY and CDR2 SMNVEV (reference sequence). The CDR3 runs 15 residues. The CDR3 reads CASSLSRRNTDTQYF. The CDR3 DNA reads as TGTGCCAGCAGTTTATCGAGGCGAAACACAGATACGCAGTATTTT.

This clonotype was observed a handful of times. The V and J genes are TRBV12-3 or TRBV12-4 and TRBJ2-1; 7 bases map to TRBD1. The CDR3 is made up of 15 amino acids. V lost 6 bases and J lost 4; bases outside the gene matches: 9. The CDR3 loop is CASSSTGAGYNEQFF. DNA of the CDR3: TGTGCCAGCAGCTCAACAGGGGCTGGGTACAATGAGCAGTTCTTC.

The chain carries TRBV29-1 and TRBJ2-6, with D perhaps TRBD1 (6 bases). V was clipped by 1 base and J by 0 bases, with 16 bases between them. This CDR3 spans 18 amino acids. Germline V CDR1 and CDR2: SQVTM, ANQGSEA. The CDR3 DNA sequence: TGCAGCGTTGAAGTCCGGGGTGGGGGCCTCTCTGGGGCCAACGTCCTGACTTTC. Its translation is CSVEVRGGGLSGANVLTF.

This clonotype was counted a few times. The chain links TRBV5-4 to TRBJ2-3, with D perhaps TRBD2 (6 bases). Trimming pared 0 bases from V and 9 bases from J, leaving 14 bases between. From germline, CDR1 is SGHNT and CDR2 YYREEE (reference sequence). The CDR3 totals 14 residues. The CDR3 DNA sequence: TGTGCCAGCAGCTTGGCTCGGACTACGGAGACGCAGTATTTT. Its translation is CASSLARTTETQYF.

The rearrangement links TRBV20-1 to TRBJ2-5, with a tentative D call TRBD2 (5 bases). Trimming took off 2 bases at V and 2 bases at J, with 12 bases between the two ends. The V gene's germline CDR1 is DFQATT and CDR2 SNEGSKA (reference sequence). The CDR3 extends over 14 amino acids. CDR3 in amino acids: CSARPLAEQETQYF. In DNA form, the CDR3 reads TGCAGTGCTAGACCGCTAGCCGAGCAAGAGACCCAGTACTTC.

The chain combines TRBV11-1 with TRBJ2-3; the D gene is possibly TRBD2 (6 bases). Trimming took off 0 bases at V and 6 bases at J, with 19 bases between the two ends. The length of the CDR3 is 17 residues. CDR1 SGHAT and CDR2 FQDESV come from the germline V gene (reference sequence). CDR3 coding DNA: TGTGCCAGCAGCTTAGCGCTAAGCCCGTTTGGGGGGGATACGCAGTATTTT. Encoded protein: CASSLALSPFGGDTQYF. The full variable domain, its missing parts supplied by reference TRBV11-1 and TRBJ2-3, is EAEVAQSPRYKITEKSQAVAFWCDPISGHATLYWYRQILGQGPELLVQFQDESVVDDSQLPKDRFSAERLKGVDSTLKIQPAELGDSAMYLCASSLALSPFGGDTQYFGPGTRLTVL.

The chain recombines TRBV29-1 with TRBJ2-1; TRBD2 matches at 10 bases. V shed 6 bases, J shed 5 bases, and the junction held 7 bases outside the gene matches. The length of the CDR3 is 14 residues. The germline gives CDR1 SQVTM, CDR2 ANQGSEA. The CDR3 spells CSVVAGGPHNEQFF. CDR3 in DNA: TGCAGCGTCGTAGCGGGAGGCCCTCACAATGAGCAGTTCTTC.

This clonotype occurred a few times. This rearrangement joins TRBV29-1 to TRBJ1-4; D ambiguous. The germline V and J ends were trimmed by 4 bases and 6 bases, with 3 bases remaining between them. CDR3 length: 10 amino acids. In germline, CDR1 is SQVTM, CDR2 ANQGSEA. The DNA of the CDR3 is TGCAGCGTTGGGGATGAAAAACTGTTTTTT. Protein: CSVGDEKLFF.

The chain joins TRBV7-9 to TRBJ2-7; D is perhaps TRBD2 (6 bases). Trimming stripped 5 bases from V and 3 bases from J, with 11 bases between. Germline CDR1 is SEHNR and CDR2 is FQNEAQ (reference sequence). The CDR3 length is 13 residues. CDR3 loop: CASSPGLFYEQYF. Written as DNA, the CDR3 is TGTGCCAGCAGCCCGGGACTCTTCTACGAGCAGTACTTC.

V is TRBV28 and J is TRBJ2-7, with D perhaps TRBD1 (5 bases). This CDR3 region has 15 residues. Germline CDR1 and CDR2: MDHEN and SYDVKM. The V and J ends lost 3 bases and 6 bases respectively, with 18 bases between them. The CDR3 region is CASSLARSRGAEQYF. Here the CDR3 DNA reads TGTGCCAGCAGTTTGGCCCGCTCTAGGGGTGCCGAGCAGTACTTC.

This clonotype was observed a few times. The chain links TRBV20-1 to TRBJ2-2; D is perhaps TRBD1 or TRBD2 (6 bases each). V lost 4 bases and J lost 0, with 9 bases in between. Germline lookup yields CDR1 DFQATT and CDR2 SNEGSKA (reference sequence). CDR3 length: 14 residues. CDR3 DNA sequence: TGCAGTGCTATAGGGGGGCCGAACACCGGGGAGCTGTTTTTT. This translates into CSAIGGPNTGELFF.

This chain links TRBV12-3 or TRBV12-4 with TRBJ1-1; 8 bases are shared with TRBD1. The CDR3 is 15 amino acids. The ends lost 2 bases at V and 6 bases at J; junction bases unmatched: 8. The CDR3 spells CASSLFGQGRPEAFF. The CDR3 bases are TGTGCCAGCAGTTTATTCGGACAGGGAAGGCCTGAAGCTTTCTTT.

J is TRBJ1-3 and V is TRBV20-1; D is unclear. Looked up from germline, CDR1 is DFQATT and CDR2 is SNEGSKA (reference sequence). The germline V and J ends were trimmed by 4 bases and 7 bases, with 8 bases remaining between them. The CDR3 runs to 11 residues. CDR3 loop: CSAIGANTIYF. In DNA, the CDR3 is TGCAGTGCTATTGGAGCGAACACCATATATTTT.

The V call is TRBV7-9, the J call TRBJ1-1; no reliable D call. Germline V lookup: CDR1 SEHNR, CDR2 FQNEAQ (reference sequence). CDR3 size: 12 residues. V was cut by 1 base and J by 7 bases, with 7 bases left in between. The CDR3 is CASSLGGNEAFF. Here the CDR3 DNA reads TGTGCCAGCAGCTTAGGCGGAAATGAAGCTTTCTTT.

This clonotype turned up a few times. This rearrangement joins TRBV12-3 or TRBV12-4 to TRBJ2-7; 10 bases match TRBD1. The length of the CDR3 is 15 residues. J was trimmed by 6 bases and V by 3 bases; bases with no gene match: 8. The CDR3 nucleotides read TGTGCCAGCAGTTTGGGGACAGGGGTAATCGGCGAGCAGTACTTC. It translates to CASSLGTGVIGEQYF.

This clonotype appeared many times. The chain joins TRBV5-5 to TRBJ2-1; 7 bases align to TRBD1. Per the germline V gene, CDR1 is SGHKS and CDR2 is YYEKEE (reference sequence). This CDR3 contains 15 residues. Losses at the gene ends were 2 bases for V and 7 bases for J; bases not matched to a gene: 9. CDR3 DNA sequence: TGTGCCAGCAGCTTACCCCTGACAGGGAAGAATGAGCAGTTCTTC. Protein sequence: CASSLPLTGKNEQFF.

The chain combines TRBV3-1 with TRBJ2-2; TRBD1 is a possible D gene (6 bases). The CDR3 spans 17 residues. Germline lookup yields CDR1 LGHDT and CDR2 YNNKEL (reference sequence). Deletions cut 4 bases from V and 3 bases from J, with 18 bases between. The CDR3 reads CASSPPGVWDDTGELFF. CDR3 nucleotide sequence: TGTGCCAGCAGCCCCCCAGGGGTGTGGGATGACACCGGGGAGCTGTTTTTT.

The chain couples TRBV7-8 to TRBJ2-7; no clear D. Per germline, CDR1 SGHVS and CDR2 FQNEAQ. Trimming pared 4 bases from V and 3 bases from J, leaving 7 bases between. The CDR3 contains 12 residues. Written as DNA, the CDR3 is TGTGCCAGCAGCTCCCCGGGCTACGAGCAGTACTTC. As protein: CASSSPGYEQYF.

This chain joins TRBV11-2 and TRBJ2-5; the D is unclear. Per the germline V gene, CDR1 is SGHAT and CDR2 is FQNNGV. V lost 8 bases and J 3 bases, leaving 7 bases between the germline ends. The CDR3 is made up of 11 amino acids. CDR3 protein: CASGPEETQYF. Written as DNA, the CDR3 is TGTGCCAGCGGGCCCGAAGAGACCCAGTACTTC.

The gene calls are TRBV6-5 and TRBJ1-2; no reliable D call. With 3 bases removed from V and 11 bases from J, the gap between germline ends came to 16 bases. Per the germline V gene, CDR1 is MNHEY and CDR2 is SVGAGI. CDR3 length equals 13 residues. The CDR3 DNA reads as TGTGCCAGCAGTTATAATCCCGTCTCAGGATACACCTTC. Residues: CASSYNPVSGYTF.